Each of the 19 T cell receptor beta chains below was sequenced from the same sample in a study of blood T cell repertoires in COVID-19. TCRdb's table, derived via immunoSEQ multiplex PCR, lists solely in-frame clones and lacks some. Altogether about 71,000 clones are present, 75% to 95% being singletons, with the ten largest covering roughly 0.78%. The source material was peripheral blood. Source of these receptors: a woman older than 75 with acute or convalescent COVID-19.

This chain joins TRBV2 and TRBJ1-5; possibly TRBD1 for D (5 bases). There are 13 residues in the CDR3. CDR1 is SNHLY and CDR2 is FYNNEI in the germline V gene. The V and J ends lost 7 bases and 4 bases respectively, with 11 bases between them. DNA for the CDR3: TGTGCCAGCACCCTTCAGGGTAATCAGCCCCAGCATTTT. It translates to CASTLQGNQPQHF.

The genes are TRBV29-1 and TRBJ1-4; weak D call: TRBD1 (5 bases). CDR1 is SQVTM and CDR2 is ANQGSEA in the germline V gene. The CDR3 loop spans 14 amino acids. The ends were cut back, 6 bases at V and 8 bases at J, with 19 bases in the middle. The CDR3 region has the DNA TGCAGCGTCCAAAGACAGCGGCGGGGGGAAAAACTGTTTTTT. Translated: CSVQRQRRGEKLFF.

V is TRBV5-4 and J is TRBJ2-1; 7 bases map to TRBD2. The J segment lost 7 bases and the V segment lost 4 bases, leaving 11 bases of the junction unmatched. This CDR3 region has 15 residues. Germline CDR1 is SGHNT and CDR2 is YYREEE (reference sequence). Here the CDR3 reads CASSLGGIRGNEQFF. DNA for the CDR3: TGTGCCAGCAGCCTCGGGGGGATTCGGGGGAATGAGCAGTTCTTC.

The chain couples TRBV30 to TRBJ1-1; D is perhaps TRBD1 (5 bases). Germline assignment: CDR1 GTSNPN and CDR2 SVGIG (reference sequence). V was shortened by 1 base and J by 5 bases, with 23 bases between the two germline ends. This CDR3 contains 17 residues. CDR3 sequence reads: CAWSEDEAGRWETEAFF. The CDR3 region has the DNA TGTGCCTGGAGTGAAGATGAGGCGGGGCGGTGGGAGACTGAAGCTTTCTTT.

The chain links TRBV9 to TRBJ2-3; a possible D gene is TRBD1 (6 bases). Trimming removed 3 bases from V and 5 bases from J, with 19 bases in between. Per the germline V gene, CDR1 is SGDLS and CDR2 is YYNGEE. The CDR3 is made up of 16 amino acids. This chain's CDR3 is CASSAQGSPERDTQYF. The CDR3 DNA is TGTGCCAGCAGCGCCCAGGGGTCTCCCGAGAGAGATACGCAGTATTTT. The full variable domain, completed using reference TRBV9 and TRBJ2-3, is DSGVTQTPKHLITATGQRVTLRCSPRSGDLSVYWYQQSLDQGLQFLIQYYNGEERAKGNILERFSAQQFPDLHSELNLSSLELGDSALYFCASSAQGSPERDTQYFGPGTRLTVL.

This chain links TRBV7-3 with TRBJ2-5; 12 bases map to TRBD2. The CDR3 covers 15 residues. Trimming cost V 4 bases and J 5 bases; bases outside gene matches: 5. Germline V gene sequence: CDR1 SGHTA, CDR2 FQGTGA. In DNA, the CDR3 is TGTGCCAGCAGCTCCCTAGCGGGAGGGGGGGAGACCCAGTACTTC. It is translated as CASSSLAGGGETQYF.

V gene TRBV6-4 combines with J gene TRBJ2-1; 8 bases fit TRBD2. This CDR3 has 15 amino acids. With 5 bases clipped from V and 2 bases from J, the junction kept 5 bases outside the gene matches. CDR1 MRHNA and CDR2 SNTAGT come from the germline V gene. CDR3 coding DNA: TGTGCCAGCAGTAAAACTAGCGGTCCCTACAATGAGCAGTTCTTC. Amino acid sequence: CASSKTSGPYNEQFF.

This chain connects TRBV13 to TRBJ1-5; no clear D gene. Deletions cut 2 bases from V and 5 bases from J, with 10 bases between. This CDR3 spans 14 amino acids. Germline V gene data show CDR1 as PRHDT and CDR2 as FYEKMQ (reference sequence). CDR3 sequence: CASSLRHFHQPQHF. Here the CDR3 DNA reads TGTGCCAGCAGCTTAAGACACTTTCATCAGCCCCAGCATTTT.

This rearrangement joins TRBV6-1 to TRBJ2-5; 7 bases map to TRBD1. Germline V lookup: CDR1 MNHNS, CDR2 SASEGT. This CDR3 contains 12 residues. V shed 3 bases, J shed 10 bases, and the junction held 5 bases outside the gene matches. The CDR3 DNA is TGTGCCAGCAGTGAGGGAGACAGGGTCCAGTACTTC. The encoded protein is CASSEGDRVQYF.

The V call is TRBV19, the J call TRBJ2-3; 8 nucleotides align to TRBD2. Germline V gives CDR1 LNHDA, CDR2 SQIVND (reference sequence). CDR3 length: 14 residues. J gave up 2 bases and V 7 bases, and 5 bases lay outside the gene matches. CDR3 loop: CASTISGVTDTQYF. CDR3 nucleotides: TGTGCCAGTACCATTAGCGGGGTCACAGATACGCAGTATTTT.

V is TRBV19 and J is TRBJ1-3; tentatively, D is TRBD1 (5 bases). This CDR3 spans 14 amino acids. The V gene's germline CDR1 is LNHDA and CDR2 SQIVND (reference sequence). Trimming removed 5 bases at V and 6 bases at J, with 14 bases between. For the CDR3, the DNA is TGTGCCAGTAGTTACCCCGGGACTGAAAACACCATATATTTT. It codes for CASSYPGTENTIYF.

The rearrangement uses TRBV5-4 and TRBJ2-1, with D maybe TRBD2 (6 bases). The germline gives CDR1 SGHNT, CDR2 YYREEE (reference sequence). The V end was cut by 4 bases, the J end by 0 bases, with 14 bases between. The CDR3 has 16 amino acids. CDR3 coding DNA: TGTGCCAGCAGCCAACCGGGGGAAAGCTCCTACAATGAGCAGTTCTTC. Translated: CASSQPGESSYNEQFF.

The genes are TRBV3-1 (or the pseudogene TRBV3-2) and TRBJ2-5; D possibly corresponds to TRBD2 (5 bases). The germline CDR1 and CDR2 sequences are LGHDT and YNNKEL (reference sequence). Trimming shortened V by 5 bases and J by 5 bases, and 9 bases separated the two germline ends. This CDR3 comprises 12 residues. The CDR3 protein is CASSKIAETQYF. The DNA of the CDR3 is TGTGCCAGCAGCAAGATAGCGGAGACCCAGTACTTC.

This sequence joins TRBV24-1 and TRBJ2-2; TRBD1 matches at 10 bases. Germline-derived CDR1 and CDR2 are KGHDR and SFDVKD. With V trimmed by 3 bases and J by 4 bases, 4 bases remained unmatched. There are 16 residues in the CDR3. The CDR3 DNA is TGTGCCACCAGTGATGTTGGGACAGGGGTCACCGGGGAGCTGTTTTTT. It yields the protein CATSDVGTGVTGELFF.

V usage is TRBV5-1 and J usage is TRBJ2-3; D is possibly TRBD2 (5 bases). This CDR3 comprises 15 residues. Germline V CDR1 and CDR2: SGHRS, YFSETQ. Between the trimmed V and J ends, which lost 2 bases and 0 bases, there was a span of 10 bases. The CDR3 protein is CASSLGRASTDTQYF. The CDR3 DNA reads TGCGCCAGCAGCTTAGGGCGGGCAAGCACAGATACGCAGTATTTT. The variable domain in full, with the rest retrieved from reference TRBV5-1 and TRBJ2-3, is KAGVTQTPRYLIKTRGQQVTLSCSPISGHRSVSWYQQTPGQGLQFLFEYFSETQRNKGNFPGRFSGRQFSNSRSEMNVSTLELGDSALYLCASSLGRASTDTQYFGPGTRLTVL.

The chain joins TRBV19 to TRBJ2-4; 8 bases fit TRBD2. This CDR3 contains 17 residues. CDR1 is LNHDA, CDR2 SQIVND, per germline (reference sequence). The trim removed 3 bases at V and 7 bases at J, leaving 14 bases unmatched. DNA for the CDR3: TGTGCCAGTAGTATTGGCCTTAGCGGGGTGGTAGGGAACATTCAGTACTTC. It codes for CASSIGLSGVVGNIQYF.

This chain connects TRBV6-1 to TRBJ1-1; 8 bases map to TRBD1. The CDR3 sequence is 15 residues long. In germline, CDR1 is MNHNS, CDR2 SASEGT. V lost 5 bases to trimming and J lost 1 base; unmatched junction nucleotides: 6. The chain's CDR3 is CASSSPGTGNTEAFF. CDR3 sequence (DNA): TGTGCCAGCAGTTCTCCCGGGACAGGGAACACTGAAGCTTTCTTT.

The chain links TRBV5-1 to TRBJ2-3; D perhaps matches TRBD2 (6 bases). Per the germline V gene, CDR1 is SGHRS and CDR2 is YFSETQ. CDR3 size: 13 residues. V dropped 6 bases and J dropped 10 bases, with 18 bases sitting between them. CDR3 region: CASNRPGDVSQYF. CDR3 in DNA: TGCGCCAGCAATCGGCCGGGAGATGTCTCGCAGTATTTT.

This rearrangement joins TRBV27 to TRBJ1-2, with 8 bases identical to TRBD1. V was clipped by 4 bases and J by 4 bases; unmatched bases: 11. Germline V gene sequence: CDR1 MNHEY, CDR2 SMNVEV (reference sequence). This CDR3 is built from 16 residues. CDR3 nucleotides: TGTGCCAGCAGTTCGCCCCCTGGACAGGGTGGCTATGGCTACACCTTC. Translating gives CASSSPPGQGGYGYTF.